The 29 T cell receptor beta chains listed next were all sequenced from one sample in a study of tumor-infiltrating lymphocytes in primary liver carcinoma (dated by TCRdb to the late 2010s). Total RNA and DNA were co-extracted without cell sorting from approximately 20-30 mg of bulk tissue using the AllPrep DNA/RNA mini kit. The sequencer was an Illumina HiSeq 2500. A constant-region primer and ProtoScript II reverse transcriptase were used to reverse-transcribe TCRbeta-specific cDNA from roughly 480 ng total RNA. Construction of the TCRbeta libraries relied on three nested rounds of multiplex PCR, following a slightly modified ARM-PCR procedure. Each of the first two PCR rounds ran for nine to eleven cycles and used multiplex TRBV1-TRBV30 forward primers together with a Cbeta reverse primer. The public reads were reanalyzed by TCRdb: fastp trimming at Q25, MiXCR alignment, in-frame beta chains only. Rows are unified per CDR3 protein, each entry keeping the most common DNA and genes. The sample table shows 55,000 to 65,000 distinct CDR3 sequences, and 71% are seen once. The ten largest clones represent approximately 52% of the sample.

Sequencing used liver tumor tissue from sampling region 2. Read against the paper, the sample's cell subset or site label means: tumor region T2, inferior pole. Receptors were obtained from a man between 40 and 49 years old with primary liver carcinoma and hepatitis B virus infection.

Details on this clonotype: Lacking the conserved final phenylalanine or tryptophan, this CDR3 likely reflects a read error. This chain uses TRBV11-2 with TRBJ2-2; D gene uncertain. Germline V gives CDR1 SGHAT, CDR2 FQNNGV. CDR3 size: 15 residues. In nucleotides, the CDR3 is TGTGCCTGCAGCTTTGTGGGATCGAACACCGGGGAGCTGTTTCTT. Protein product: CACSFVGSNTGELFL.

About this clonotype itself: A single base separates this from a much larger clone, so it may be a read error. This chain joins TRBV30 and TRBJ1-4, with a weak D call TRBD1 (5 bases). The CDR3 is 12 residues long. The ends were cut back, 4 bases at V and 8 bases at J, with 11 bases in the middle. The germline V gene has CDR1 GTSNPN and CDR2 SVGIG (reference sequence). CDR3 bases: TGTGCCTGGAATCCAACAGGCGAAAAACTGTTTTTT. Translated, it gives CAWNPTGEKLFF.

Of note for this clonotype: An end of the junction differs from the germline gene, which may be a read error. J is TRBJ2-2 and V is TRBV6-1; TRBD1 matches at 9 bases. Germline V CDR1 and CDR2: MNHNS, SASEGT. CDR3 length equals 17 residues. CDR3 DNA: TGTGGCAGCAGAGGAATACAGGGGGCTTTGGACACAGGGGAGCTGTTTTTT. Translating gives CGSRGIQGALDTGELFF.

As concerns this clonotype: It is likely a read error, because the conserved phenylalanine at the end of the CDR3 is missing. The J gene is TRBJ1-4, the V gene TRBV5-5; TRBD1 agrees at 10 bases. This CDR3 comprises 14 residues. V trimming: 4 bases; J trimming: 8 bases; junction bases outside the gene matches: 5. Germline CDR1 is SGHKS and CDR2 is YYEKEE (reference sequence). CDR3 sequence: CASSIRTGGEKLFL. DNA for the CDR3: TGTGCCAGCAGCATTCGGACAGGGGGAGAAAAACTGTTTTTA.

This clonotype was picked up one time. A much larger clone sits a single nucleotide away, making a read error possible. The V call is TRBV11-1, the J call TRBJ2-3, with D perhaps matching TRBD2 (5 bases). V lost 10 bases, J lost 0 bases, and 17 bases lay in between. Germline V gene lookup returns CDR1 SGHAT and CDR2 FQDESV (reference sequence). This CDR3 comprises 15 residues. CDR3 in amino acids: CANSLPRESTDTQYF. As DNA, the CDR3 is TGTGCCAACAGTTTGCCGAGGGAGAGCACAGATACGCAGTATTTT.

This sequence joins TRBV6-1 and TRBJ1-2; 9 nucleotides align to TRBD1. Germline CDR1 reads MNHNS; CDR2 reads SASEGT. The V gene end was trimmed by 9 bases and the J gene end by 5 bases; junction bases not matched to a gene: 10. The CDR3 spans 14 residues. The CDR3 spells CASTSGTGLYGYTF. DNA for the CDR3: TGTGCCAGTACTTCCGGGACAGGGTTATATGGCTACACCTTC.

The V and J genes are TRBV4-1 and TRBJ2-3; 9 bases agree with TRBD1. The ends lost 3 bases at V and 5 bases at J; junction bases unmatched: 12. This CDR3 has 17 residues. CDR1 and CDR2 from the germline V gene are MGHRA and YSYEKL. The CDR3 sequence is CASSHGQGQLSLDTQYF. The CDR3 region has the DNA TGCGCCAGCAGCCACGGACAGGGGCAACTTAGCTTAGATACGCAGTATTTT.

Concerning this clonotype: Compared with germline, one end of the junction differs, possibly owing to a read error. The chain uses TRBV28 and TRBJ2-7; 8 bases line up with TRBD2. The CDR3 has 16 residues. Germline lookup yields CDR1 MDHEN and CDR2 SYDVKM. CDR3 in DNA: TGTGCCAGCAGTCCTGCGGGGGGACAATATAACTACGAGCTGTACTTC. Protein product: CASSPAGGQYNYELYF.

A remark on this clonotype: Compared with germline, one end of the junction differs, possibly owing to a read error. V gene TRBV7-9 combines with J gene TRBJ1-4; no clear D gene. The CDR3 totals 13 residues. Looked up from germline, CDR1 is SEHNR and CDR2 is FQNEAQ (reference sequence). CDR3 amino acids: CASSLDSPAELLF. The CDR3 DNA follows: TGTGCCAGCAGCTTAGATTCGCCAGCCGAACTGCTTTTT.

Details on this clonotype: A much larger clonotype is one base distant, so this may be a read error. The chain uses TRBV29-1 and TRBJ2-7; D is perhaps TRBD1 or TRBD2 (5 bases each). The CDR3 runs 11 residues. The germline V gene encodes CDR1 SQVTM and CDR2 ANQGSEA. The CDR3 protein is CSVENGDELYF. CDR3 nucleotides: TGCAGCGTTGAGAATGGGGACGAGCTGTACTTC.

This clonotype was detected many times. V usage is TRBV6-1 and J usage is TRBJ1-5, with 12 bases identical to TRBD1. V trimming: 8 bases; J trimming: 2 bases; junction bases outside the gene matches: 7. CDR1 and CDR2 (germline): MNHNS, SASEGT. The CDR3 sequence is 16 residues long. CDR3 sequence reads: CASRTGQGAGNQPQHF. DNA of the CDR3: TGTGCCAGCCGCACGGGACAGGGGGCCGGCAATCAGCCCCAGCATTTT.

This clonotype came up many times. The CDR3 sequence: CASSFAGNWDEQYF. The CDR3 region has the DNA TGTGCCAGCAGTTTCGCGGGCAACTGGGACGAGCAGTACTTC. V and J are TRBV12-3 or TRBV12-4 and TRBJ2-7, with D tentatively TRBD2 (5 bases). CDR3 length: 14 amino acids. Trimming left V 3 bases short and J 5 bases short, with 14 bases between.

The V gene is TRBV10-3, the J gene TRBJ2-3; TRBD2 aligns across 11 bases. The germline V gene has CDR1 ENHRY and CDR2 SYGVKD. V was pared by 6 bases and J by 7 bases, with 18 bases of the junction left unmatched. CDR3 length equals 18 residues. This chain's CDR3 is CAISEPLRLAGTINTQYF. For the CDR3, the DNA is TGTGCCATCAGCGAACCCCTCCGACTAGCGGGAACCATAAATACGCAGTATTTT.

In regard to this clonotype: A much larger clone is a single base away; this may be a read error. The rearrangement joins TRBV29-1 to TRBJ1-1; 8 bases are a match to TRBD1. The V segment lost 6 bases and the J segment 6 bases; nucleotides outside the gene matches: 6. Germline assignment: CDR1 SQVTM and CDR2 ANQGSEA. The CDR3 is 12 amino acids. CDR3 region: CSVYQDRAEAFF. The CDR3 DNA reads TGCAGCGTCTATCAGGACAGGGCTGAAGCTTTCTTT. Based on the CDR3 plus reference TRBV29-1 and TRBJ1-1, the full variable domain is SAVISQKPSRDICQRGTSLTIQCQVDSQVTMMFWYRQQPGQSLTLIATANQGSEATYESGFVIDKFPISRPNLTFSTLTVSNMSPEDSSIYLCSVYQDRAEAFFGQGTRLTVV.

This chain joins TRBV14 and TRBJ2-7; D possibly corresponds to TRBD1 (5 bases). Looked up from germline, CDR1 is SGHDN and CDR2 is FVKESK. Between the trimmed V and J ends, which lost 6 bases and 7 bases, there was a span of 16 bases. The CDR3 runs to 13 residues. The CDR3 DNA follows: TGTGCCAGCAGTGATGCATCAGGACAAGAGCAGTACTTC. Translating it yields CASSDASGQEQYF.

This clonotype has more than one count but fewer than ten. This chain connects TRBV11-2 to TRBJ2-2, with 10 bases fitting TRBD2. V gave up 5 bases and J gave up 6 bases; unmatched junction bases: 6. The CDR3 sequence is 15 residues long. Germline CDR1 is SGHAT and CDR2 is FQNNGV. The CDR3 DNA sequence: TGTGCCAGCAGCCGGGCTAGCGGGAGCGCCGGGGAGCTGTTTTTT. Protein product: CASSRASGSAGELFF.

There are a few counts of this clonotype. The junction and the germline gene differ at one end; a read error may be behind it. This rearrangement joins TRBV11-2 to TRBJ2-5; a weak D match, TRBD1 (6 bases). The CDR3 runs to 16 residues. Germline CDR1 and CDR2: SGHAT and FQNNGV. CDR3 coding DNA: TGTGCCAGCAGCCAAGCTCCTGGTAGGGGGAAAGAGACCAAGTACTTC. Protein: CASSQAPGRGKETKYF.

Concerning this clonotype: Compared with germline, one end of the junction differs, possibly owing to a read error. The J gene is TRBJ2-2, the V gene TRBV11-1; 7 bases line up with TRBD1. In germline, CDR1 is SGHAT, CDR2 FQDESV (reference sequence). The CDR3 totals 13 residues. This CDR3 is CASSFWDTGEMFF. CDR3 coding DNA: TGTGCCAGCAGCTTTTGGGACACAGGGGAGATGTTTTTT.

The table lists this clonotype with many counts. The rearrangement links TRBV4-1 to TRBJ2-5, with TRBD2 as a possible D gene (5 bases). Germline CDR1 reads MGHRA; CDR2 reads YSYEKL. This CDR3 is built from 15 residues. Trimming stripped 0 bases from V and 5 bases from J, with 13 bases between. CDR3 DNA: TGCGCCAGCAGCCAAGAAGGGCGAGGGTCGGAGACCCAGTACTTC. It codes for CASSQEGRGSETQYF.

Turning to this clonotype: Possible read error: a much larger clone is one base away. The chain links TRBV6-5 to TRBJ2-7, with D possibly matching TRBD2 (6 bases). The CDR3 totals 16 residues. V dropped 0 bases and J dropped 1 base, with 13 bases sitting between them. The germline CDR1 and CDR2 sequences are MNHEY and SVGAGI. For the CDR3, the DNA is TGTGCCAGCAGTTACTCCCTCGGAGGGGAGTCCTACGAGCAGTACTTC. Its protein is CASSYSLGGESYEQYF.

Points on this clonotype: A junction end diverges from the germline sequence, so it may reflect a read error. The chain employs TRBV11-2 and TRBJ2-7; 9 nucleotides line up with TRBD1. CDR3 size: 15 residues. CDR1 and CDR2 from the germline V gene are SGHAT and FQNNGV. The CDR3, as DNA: TGTGCCAGCAGCTTACGATGGACAGGGGTAAACGAGCACTACTTC. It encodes CASSLRWTGVNEHYF. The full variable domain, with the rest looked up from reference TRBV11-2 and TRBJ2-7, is EAGVAQSPRYKIIEKRQSVAFWCNPISGHATLYWYQQILGQGPKLLIQFQNNGVVDDSQLPKDRFSAERLKGVDSTLKIQPAKLEDSAVYLCASSLRWTGVNEHYFGPGTRLTVT.

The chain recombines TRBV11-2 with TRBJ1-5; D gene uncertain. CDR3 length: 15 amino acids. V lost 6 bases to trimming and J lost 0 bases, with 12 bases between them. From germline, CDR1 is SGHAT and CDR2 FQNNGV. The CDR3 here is CASSPERRSNQPQHF. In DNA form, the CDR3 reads TGTGCCAGCAGTCCGGAGAGGCGTAGCAATCAGCCCCAGCATTTT.

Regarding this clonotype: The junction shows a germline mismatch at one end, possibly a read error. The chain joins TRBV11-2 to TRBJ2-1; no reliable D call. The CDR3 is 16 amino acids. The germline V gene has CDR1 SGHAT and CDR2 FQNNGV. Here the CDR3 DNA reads TGTGCCAGCAGCTTAGATCCAGAGAGCTCCTACAAGAAGCAGCTCTTC. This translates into CASSLDPESSYKKQLF.

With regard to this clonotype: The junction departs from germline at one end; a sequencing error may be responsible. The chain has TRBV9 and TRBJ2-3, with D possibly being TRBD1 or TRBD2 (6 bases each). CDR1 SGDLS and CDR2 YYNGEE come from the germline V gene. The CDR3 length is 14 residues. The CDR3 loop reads CASSEGGSTDMQYF. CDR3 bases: TGTGCGAGCAGCGAGGGGGGAAGCACAGATATGCAGTATTTT.

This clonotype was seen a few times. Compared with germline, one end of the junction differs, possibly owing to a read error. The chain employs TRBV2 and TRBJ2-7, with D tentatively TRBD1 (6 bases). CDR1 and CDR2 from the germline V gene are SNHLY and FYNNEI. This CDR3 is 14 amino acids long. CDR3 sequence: CASSEGIRTAEQYF. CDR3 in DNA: TGTGCCAGCAGTGAAGGAATAAGGACAGCTGAGCAGTATTTC.

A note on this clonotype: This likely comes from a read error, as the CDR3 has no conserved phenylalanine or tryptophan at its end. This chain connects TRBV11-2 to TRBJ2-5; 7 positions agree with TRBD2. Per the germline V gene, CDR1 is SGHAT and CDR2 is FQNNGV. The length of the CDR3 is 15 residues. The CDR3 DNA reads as TGTGCCAGTAGCTTAGGGGCTAGCGGACAAGAGACCCAGTACCTC. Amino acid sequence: CASSLGASGQETQYL.

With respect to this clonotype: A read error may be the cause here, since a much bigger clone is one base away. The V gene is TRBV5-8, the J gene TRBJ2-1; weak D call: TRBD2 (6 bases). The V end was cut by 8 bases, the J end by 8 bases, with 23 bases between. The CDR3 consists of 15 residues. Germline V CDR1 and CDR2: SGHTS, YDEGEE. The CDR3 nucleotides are TGTGCCAGGAGCCCCTCAGTAATGGGAGGCTATGAGCAGTTCTTC. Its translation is CARSPSVMGGYEQFF.

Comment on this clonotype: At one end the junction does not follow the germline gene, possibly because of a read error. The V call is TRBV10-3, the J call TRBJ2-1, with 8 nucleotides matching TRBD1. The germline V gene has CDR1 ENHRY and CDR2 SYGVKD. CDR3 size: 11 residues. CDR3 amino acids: CAFSGGTGQSF. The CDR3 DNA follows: TGTGCCTTCAGTGGTGGGACAGGTCAGTCCTTC.

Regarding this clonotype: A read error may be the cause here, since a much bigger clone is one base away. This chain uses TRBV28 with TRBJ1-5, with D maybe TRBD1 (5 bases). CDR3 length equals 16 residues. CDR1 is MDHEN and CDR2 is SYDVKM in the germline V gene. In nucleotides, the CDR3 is TGTGCCAGCTGTTTGAGCAGGGAGGGAGGGAATCAGCCCCAGCATTTT. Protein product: CASCLSREGGNQPQHF.